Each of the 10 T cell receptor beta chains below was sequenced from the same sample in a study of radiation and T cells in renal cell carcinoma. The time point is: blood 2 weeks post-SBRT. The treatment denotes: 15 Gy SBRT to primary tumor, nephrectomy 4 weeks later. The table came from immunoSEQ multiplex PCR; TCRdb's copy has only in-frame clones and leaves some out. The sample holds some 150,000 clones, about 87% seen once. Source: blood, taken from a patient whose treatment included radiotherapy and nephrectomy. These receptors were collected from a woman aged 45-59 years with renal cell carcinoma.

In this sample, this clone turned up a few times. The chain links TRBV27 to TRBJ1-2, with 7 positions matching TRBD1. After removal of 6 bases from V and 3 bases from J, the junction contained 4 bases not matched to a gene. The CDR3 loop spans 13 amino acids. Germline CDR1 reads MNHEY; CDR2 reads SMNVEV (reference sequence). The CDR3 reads CASRPGTDYGYTF. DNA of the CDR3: TGTGCCAGCAGGCCCGGGACAGACTATGGCTACACCTTC.

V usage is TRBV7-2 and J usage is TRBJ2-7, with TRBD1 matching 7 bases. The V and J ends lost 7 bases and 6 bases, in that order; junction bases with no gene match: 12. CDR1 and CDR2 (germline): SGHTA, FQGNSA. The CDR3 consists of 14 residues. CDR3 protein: CASTASWTGFEQYF. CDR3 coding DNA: TGTGCCAGCACCGCTTCTTGGACAGGTTTCGAGCAGTACTTC.

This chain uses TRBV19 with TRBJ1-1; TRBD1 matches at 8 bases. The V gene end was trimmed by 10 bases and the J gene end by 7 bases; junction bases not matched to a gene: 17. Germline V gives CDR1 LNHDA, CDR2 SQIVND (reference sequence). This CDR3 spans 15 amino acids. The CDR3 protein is CATTRFFGQGGEAFF. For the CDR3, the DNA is TGTGCCACCACTAGGTTTTTCGGACAGGGCGGTGAAGCTTTCTTT.

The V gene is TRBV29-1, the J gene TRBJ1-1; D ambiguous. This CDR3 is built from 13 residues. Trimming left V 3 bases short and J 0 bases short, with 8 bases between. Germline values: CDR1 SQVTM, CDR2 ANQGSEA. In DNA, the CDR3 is TGCAGCGTTGAGGGGTCCATGAACACTGAAGCTTTCTTT. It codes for CSVEGSMNTEAFF.

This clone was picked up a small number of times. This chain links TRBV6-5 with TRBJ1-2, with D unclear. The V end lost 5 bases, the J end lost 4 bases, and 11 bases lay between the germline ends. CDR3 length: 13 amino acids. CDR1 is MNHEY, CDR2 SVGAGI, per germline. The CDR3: CASSGTSIYGYTF. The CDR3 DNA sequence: TGTGCCAGCAGTGGAACCTCGATCTATGGCTACACCTTC.

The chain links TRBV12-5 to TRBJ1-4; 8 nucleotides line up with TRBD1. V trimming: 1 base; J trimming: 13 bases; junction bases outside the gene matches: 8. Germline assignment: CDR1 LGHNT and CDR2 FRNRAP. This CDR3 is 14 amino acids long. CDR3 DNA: TGTGCTAGTGGTTTGGGGACAGGGATAGGGGCACTGTTTTTT. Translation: CASGLGTGIGALFF.

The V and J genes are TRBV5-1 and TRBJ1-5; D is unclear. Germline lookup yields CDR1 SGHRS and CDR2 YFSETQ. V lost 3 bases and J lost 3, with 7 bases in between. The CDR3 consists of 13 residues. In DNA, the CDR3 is TGCGCCAGCAGCTCTGGCCCCAATCAGCCCCAGCATTTT. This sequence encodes CASSSGPNQPQHF. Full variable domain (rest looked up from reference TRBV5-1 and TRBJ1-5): KAGVTQTPRYLIKTRGQQVTLSCSPISGHRSVSWYQQTPGQGLQFLFEYFSETQRNKGNFPGRFSGRQFSNSRSEMNVSTLELGDSALYLCASSSGPNQPQHFGDGTRLSIL.

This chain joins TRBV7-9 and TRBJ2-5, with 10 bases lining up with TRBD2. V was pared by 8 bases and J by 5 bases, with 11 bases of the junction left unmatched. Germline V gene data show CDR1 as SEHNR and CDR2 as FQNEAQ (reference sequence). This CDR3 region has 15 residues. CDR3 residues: CASYDSGGPGETQYF. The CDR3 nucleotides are TGTGCCAGCTACGATAGCGGGGGGCCGGGGGAGACCCAGTACTTC.

CDR3 region: CASSEWFWDSNEKLFF. The CDR3 DNA reads as TGTGCCAGCAGTGAATGGTTTTGGGACAGTAATGAAAAACTGTTTTTT. The chain joins TRBV2 to TRBJ1-4; 7 bases are shared with TRBD1. J lost 4 bases, V lost 2 bases, and 7 bases had no gene match. The V gene's germline CDR1 is SNHLY and CDR2 FYNNEI. The CDR3 has 16 amino acids.

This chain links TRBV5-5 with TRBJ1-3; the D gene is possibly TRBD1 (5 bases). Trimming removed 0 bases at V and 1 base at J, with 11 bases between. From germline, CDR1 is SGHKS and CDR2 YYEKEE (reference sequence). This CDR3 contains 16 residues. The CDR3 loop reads CASSLVQGGSGNTIYF. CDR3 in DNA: TGTGCCAGCAGCTTGGTTCAGGGAGGTTCTGGAAACACCATATATTTT. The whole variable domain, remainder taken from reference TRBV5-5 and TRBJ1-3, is DAGVTQSPTHLIKTRGQQVTLRCSPISGHKSVSWYQQVLGQGPQFIFQYYEKEERGRGNFPDRFSARQFPNYSSELNVNALLLGDSALYLCASSLVQGGSGNTIYFGEGSWLTVV.